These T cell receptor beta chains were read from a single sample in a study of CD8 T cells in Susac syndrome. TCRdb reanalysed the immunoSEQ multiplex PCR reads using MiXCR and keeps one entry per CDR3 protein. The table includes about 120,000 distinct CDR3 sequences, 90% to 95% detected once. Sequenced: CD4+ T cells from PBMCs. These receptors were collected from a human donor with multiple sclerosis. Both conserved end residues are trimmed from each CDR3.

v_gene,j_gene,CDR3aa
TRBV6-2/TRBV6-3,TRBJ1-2,ASSYGGLYGYT
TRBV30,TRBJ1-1,AWSKGDMNTEAF
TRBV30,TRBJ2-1,ACVSGSSYNEQF
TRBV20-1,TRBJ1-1,SARKPMQDYGRTEAF
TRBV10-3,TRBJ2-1,AISEGGLAGYNEQF
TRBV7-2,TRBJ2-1,ASSPSLGNEQF
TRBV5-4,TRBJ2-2,ASSLEITGELF
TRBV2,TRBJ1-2,ASSEENYGYT
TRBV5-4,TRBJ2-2,ASSLPAGGTGELF
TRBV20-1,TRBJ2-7,SASPPTGGSYEQY
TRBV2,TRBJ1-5,ASSEQYPLNQPQH
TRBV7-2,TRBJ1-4,ASSLSGTTNEKLF
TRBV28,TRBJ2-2,ASSSLPSGMMTGELF
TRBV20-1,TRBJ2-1,SAPRSGGAKEQF
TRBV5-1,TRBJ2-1,ASSSAPGSYNEQF
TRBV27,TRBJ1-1,ASSAQGRTEAF
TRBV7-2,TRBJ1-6,ASSLTARAAPLH
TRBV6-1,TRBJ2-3,ASSLARLAGTDTQY
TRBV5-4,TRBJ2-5,ASTTPGQTQETQY
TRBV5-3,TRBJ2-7,ASSLGTGTQYEQY
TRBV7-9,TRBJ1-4,ASNLGTQNEKLF
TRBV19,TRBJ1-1,ASSISQGAEAF
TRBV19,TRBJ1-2,ASSRETGANYGYT
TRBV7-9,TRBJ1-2,ASSSLRGPLGYGYT